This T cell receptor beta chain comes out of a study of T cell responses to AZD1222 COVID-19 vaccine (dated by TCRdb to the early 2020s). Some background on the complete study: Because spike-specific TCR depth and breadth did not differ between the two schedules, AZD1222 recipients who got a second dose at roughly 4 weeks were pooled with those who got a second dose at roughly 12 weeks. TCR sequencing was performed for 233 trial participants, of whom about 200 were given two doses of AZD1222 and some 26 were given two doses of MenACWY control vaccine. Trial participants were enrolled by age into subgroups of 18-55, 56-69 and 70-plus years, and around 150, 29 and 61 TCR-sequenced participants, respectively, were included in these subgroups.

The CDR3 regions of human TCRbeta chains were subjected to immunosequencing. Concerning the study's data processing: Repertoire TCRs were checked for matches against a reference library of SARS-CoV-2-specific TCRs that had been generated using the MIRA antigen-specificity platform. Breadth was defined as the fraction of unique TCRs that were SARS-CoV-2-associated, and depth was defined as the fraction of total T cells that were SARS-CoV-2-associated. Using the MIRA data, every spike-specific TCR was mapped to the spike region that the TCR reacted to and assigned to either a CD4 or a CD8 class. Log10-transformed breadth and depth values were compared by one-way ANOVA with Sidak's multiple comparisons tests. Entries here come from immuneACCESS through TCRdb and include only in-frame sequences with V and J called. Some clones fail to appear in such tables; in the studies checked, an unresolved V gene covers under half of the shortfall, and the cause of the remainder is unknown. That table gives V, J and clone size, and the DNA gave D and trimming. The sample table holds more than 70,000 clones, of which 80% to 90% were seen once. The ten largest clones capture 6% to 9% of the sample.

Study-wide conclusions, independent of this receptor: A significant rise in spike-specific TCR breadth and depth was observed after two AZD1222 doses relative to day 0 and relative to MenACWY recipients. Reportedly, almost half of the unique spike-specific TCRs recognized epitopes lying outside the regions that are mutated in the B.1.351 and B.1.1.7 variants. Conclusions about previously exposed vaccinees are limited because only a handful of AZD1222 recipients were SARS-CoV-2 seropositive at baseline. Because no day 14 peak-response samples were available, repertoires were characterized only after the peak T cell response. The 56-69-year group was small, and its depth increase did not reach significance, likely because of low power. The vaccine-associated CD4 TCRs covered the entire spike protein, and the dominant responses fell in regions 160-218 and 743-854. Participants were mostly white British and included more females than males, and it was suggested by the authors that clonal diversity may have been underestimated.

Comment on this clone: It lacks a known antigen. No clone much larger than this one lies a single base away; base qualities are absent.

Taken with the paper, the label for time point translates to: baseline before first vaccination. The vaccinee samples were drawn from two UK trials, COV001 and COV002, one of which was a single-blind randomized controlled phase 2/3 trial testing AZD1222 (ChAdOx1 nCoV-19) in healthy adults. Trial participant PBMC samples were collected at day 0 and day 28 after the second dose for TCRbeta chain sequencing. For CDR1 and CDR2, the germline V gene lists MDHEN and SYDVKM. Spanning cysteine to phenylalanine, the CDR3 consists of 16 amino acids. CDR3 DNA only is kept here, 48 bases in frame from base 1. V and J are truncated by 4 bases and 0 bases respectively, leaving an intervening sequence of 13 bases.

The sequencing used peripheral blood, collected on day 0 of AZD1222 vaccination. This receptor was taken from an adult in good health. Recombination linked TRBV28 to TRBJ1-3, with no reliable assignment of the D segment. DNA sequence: TGTGCCAGCAGTTCCCTCGGACCCTTCTCTGGAAACACCATATATTTT. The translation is CASSSLGPFSGNTIYF. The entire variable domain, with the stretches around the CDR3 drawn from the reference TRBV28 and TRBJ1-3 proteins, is DVKVTQSSRYLVKRTGEKVFLECVQDMDHENMFWYRQDPGLGLRLIYFSYDVKMKEKGDIPEGYSVSREKKERFSLILESASTNQTSMYLCASSSLGPFSGNTIYFGEGSWLTVV.